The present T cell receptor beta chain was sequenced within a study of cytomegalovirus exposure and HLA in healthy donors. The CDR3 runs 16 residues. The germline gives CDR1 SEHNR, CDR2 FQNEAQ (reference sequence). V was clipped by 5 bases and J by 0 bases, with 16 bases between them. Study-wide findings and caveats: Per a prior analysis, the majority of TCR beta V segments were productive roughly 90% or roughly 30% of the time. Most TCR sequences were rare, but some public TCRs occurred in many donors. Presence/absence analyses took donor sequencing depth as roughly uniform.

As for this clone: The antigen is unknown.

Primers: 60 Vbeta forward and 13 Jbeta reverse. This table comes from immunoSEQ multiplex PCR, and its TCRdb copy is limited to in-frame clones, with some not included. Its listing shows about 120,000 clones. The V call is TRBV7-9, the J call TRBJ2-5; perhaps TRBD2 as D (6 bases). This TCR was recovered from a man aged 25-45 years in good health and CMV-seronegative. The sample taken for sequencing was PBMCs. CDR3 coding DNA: TGTGCCAGCAGCGTCGTCGGGGGAAAGTACCAAGAGACCCAGTACTTC. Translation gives CASSVVGGKYQETQYF. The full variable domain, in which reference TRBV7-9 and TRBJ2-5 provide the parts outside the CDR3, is DTGVSQNPRHKITKRGQNVTFRCDPISEHNRLYWYRQTLGQGPEFLTYFQNEAQLEKSRLLSDRFSAERPKGSFSTLEIQRTEQGDSAMYLCASSVVGGKYQETQYFGPGTRLLVL.